This T cell receptor beta chain emerged from a study of blood T cell repertoires in COVID-19. CDR3 length: 14 amino acids. The J segment lost 4 bases and the V segment lost 5 bases, leaving 6 bases of the junction unmatched. CDR1 and CDR2 from the germline V gene are SGHTA and FQGNSA. Under the authors' procedure: Using reference gene primer amplification, nucleated cell counts were estimated. Produced via immunoSEQ multiplex PCR; TCRdb's table is partial and in-frame only. V and J calls and clone size are those listed in that table; D and trimming were worked out from the DNA. The profile shows a few hundred thousand clones, roughly 90% of them singletons.

This TCR was recovered from a woman aged 25 to 39 with COVID-19, enrolled during active disease. This chain links TRBV7-2 with TRBJ1-2; 8 bases are a match to TRBD1. The sequenced material came from peripheral blood. CDR3 region: CASSPRQGSYGYTF. The CDR3 nucleotides are TGTGCCAGCAGCCCCCGACAGGGGTCCTATGGCTACACCTTC. Combining the CDR3 with reference TRBV7-2 and TRBJ1-2 gives the whole variable domain GAGVSQSPSNKVTEKGKDVELRCDPISGHTALYWYRQSLGQGLEFLIYFQGNSAPDKSGLPSDRFSAERTGGSVSTLTIQRTQQEDSAVYLCASSPRQGSYGYTFGSGTRLTVV.